This T cell receptor beta chain derives from a study of cytomegalovirus exposure and HLA in healthy donors. Whole-study findings and limits: Most TCR sequences proved rare, with some public TCRs found in many donors. The only immune exposure information that was available was CMV serostatus. As a later analysis showed, a missense DCLRE1C variant was linked to trimming of TCR beta V- and J-genes.

As for this clone: Its antigen is undetermined.

With 60 Vbeta and 13 Jbeta primers, the PCR was carried out. In the authors' methods: In a later analysis, of 80 million or so unique beta chains, roughly 9.9 million appeared in at least two donors. Measured with immunoSEQ multiplex PCR; TCRdb has only the in-frame clones, and not every one. From that table come the V and J calls and clone size; the DNA was used to work out D and trimming. The repertoire includes under 250,000 clones, around 76% of them detected once, and roughly 0.6% sits in the top ten. Germline V gene data show CDR1 as GTSNPN and CDR2 as SVGIG (reference sequence). The CDR3 totals 17 residues. Deletions cut 3 bases from V and 0 bases from J, with 19 bases between.

The sample consisted of PBMCs. The chain recombines TRBV30 with TRBJ2-3, with D possibly being TRBD1 (5 bases). The sequence was collected from a man between 18 and 35 years old in good health and CMV-seronegative. As DNA, the CDR3 is TGTGCCTGGAGGAGCAGTACAGGCATATCTAGCACAGATACGCAGTATTTT. This gives the protein CAWRSSTGISSTDTQYF. Full variable domain (missing parts from reference TRBV30 and TRBJ2-3): SQTIHQWPATLVQPVGSPLSLECTVEGTSNPNLYWYRQAAGRGLQLLFYSVGIGQISSEVPQNLSASRPQDRQFILSSKKLLLSDSGFYLCAWRSSTGISSTDTQYFGPGTRLTVL.